Below are 24 T cell receptor beta chains sequenced from a single sample in a study of cytomegalovirus exposure and HLA in healthy donors. With 60 Vbeta and 13 Jbeta primers, the PCR was carried out. The data were produced by immunoSEQ multiplex PCR, yet TCRdb's version contains in-frame clones alone and is incomplete. Among 140,000 to 150,000 clones listed, 60% to 85% were seen once. The sample consisted of PBMCs. The receptors stem from a man aged 40-55 years in good health and CMV-seropositive.

The V and J genes are TRBV19 and TRBJ1-2, with TRBD1 matching over 9 bases. The CDR3 sequence is 15 residues long. V lost 10 bases, J lost 8 bases, and 17 bases stayed unmatched. Germline-derived CDR1 and CDR2 are LNHDA and SQIVND (reference sequence). CDR3: CATQSRQDRGLGYTF. The CDR3 bases are TGTGCCACCCAAAGCCGCCAGGACAGGGGTTTAGGCTACACCTTC.

The chain carries TRBV9 and TRBJ2-1; 9 nucleotides align to TRBD2. J gave up 1 base and V 4 bases, and 9 bases lay outside the gene matches. CDR1 SGDLS and CDR2 YYNGEE come from the germline V gene. The CDR3 sequence is 17 residues long. CDR3 nucleotides: TGTGCCAGCAGCCCGAGAGCGGGAGGTACGTCCTACAATGAGCAGTTCTTC. It codes for CASSPRAGGTSYNEQFF.

The V gene is TRBV4-1, the J gene TRBJ2-3; D gene ambiguous. The CDR3 covers 15 residues. V was pared by 3 bases and J by 6 bases, with 16 bases between. Germline V lookup: CDR1 MGHRA, CDR2 YSYEKL. CDR3 nucleotides: TGCGCCAGCAGCCACCCATTCGGCCCACAGGATACGCAGTATTTT. Translating it yields CASSHPFGPQDTQYF.

This chain links TRBV19 with TRBJ2-1; 13 positions match TRBD2. The CDR3 runs 14 residues. Germline values: CDR1 LNHDA, CDR2 SQIVND (reference sequence). Trimming took 9 bases from V and 5 from J; bases not matched to a gene: 4. This CDR3 reads CASRTSGSHNEQFF. CDR3 bases: TGTGCCAGCAGGACTAGCGGGAGTCACAATGAGCAGTTCTTC.

The CDR3 loop reads CASSLSPETQYF. CDR3 bases: TGCGCCAGCAGCTTGTCCCCGGAGACCCAGTACTTC. This sequence joins TRBV5-1 and TRBJ2-5; the D is unclear. V was clipped by 1 base and J by 5 bases, with 6 bases between them. The length of the CDR3 is 12 residues. CDR1 and CDR2 (germline): SGHRS, YFSETQ. The whole variable domain, remainder taken from reference TRBV5-1 and TRBJ2-5, is KAGVTQTPRYLIKTRGQQVTLSCSPISGHRSVSWYQQTPGQGLQFLFEYFSETQRNKGNFPGRFSGRQFSNSRSEMNVSTLELGDSALYLCASSLSPETQYFGPGTRLLVL.

This chain links TRBV4-3 with TRBJ2-7; 7 nucleotides agree with TRBD1. From germline, CDR1 is LGHNA and CDR2 YSLEER. CDR3 length: 16 residues. V lost 3 bases and J lost 4; bases outside the gene matches: 12. CDR3 sequence (DNA): TGCGCCAGCAGCCAGGGCCGCGAGACAGGGATATACGAGCAGTACTTC. Encoded protein: CASSQGRETGIYEQYF.

This rearrangement joins TRBV6-1 to TRBJ2-3; 11 bases map to TRBD1. The V and J ends lost 3 bases and 3 bases, in that order; junction bases with no gene match: 2. The CDR3 has 15 amino acids. Germline values: CDR1 MNHNS, CDR2 SASEGT. CDR3: CASSDRDRGTDTQYF. The CDR3 bases are TGTGCCAGCAGTGACCGGGACAGGGGGACAGATACGCAGTATTTT.

V gene TRBV7-7 combines with J gene TRBJ2-7; D unclear. Germline CDR1 reads SSHAT; CDR2 reads FNYEAQ (reference sequence). This CDR3 spans 13 amino acids. V was cut by 5 bases and J by 3 bases, with 11 bases left in between. CDR3 DNA sequence: TGTGCCAGCAGCCCGCGTTTCGGCTACGAGCAGTACTTC. Protein: CASSPRFGYEQYF. The full variable domain, completed using reference TRBV7-7 and TRBJ2-7, is GAGVSQSPRYKVTKRGQDVTLRCDPISSHATLYWYQQALGQGPEFLTYFNYEAQPDKSGLPSDRFSAERPEGSISTLTIQRTEQRDSAMYRCASSPRFGYEQYFGPGTRLTVT.

The V gene is TRBV18, the J gene TRBJ1-2; no definite D call. The CDR3 has 13 residues. Germline V lookup: CDR1 KGHSH, CDR2 LQKENI. Trimming shortened V by 2 bases and J by 2 bases, and 6 bases separated the two germline ends. CDR3 in amino acids: CASSPEGNYGYTF. The CDR3, as DNA: TGTGCCAGCTCACCAGAGGGAAACTATGGCTACACCTTC.

V gene TRBV4-1 combines with J gene TRBJ1-5; possibly TRBD1 for D (6 bases). The ends were cut back, 1 base at V and 4 bases at J, with 14 bases in the middle. CDR3 length: 16 amino acids. Germline V gene lookup returns CDR1 MGHRA and CDR2 YSYEKL. CDR3 sequence reads: CASSQGRGARNQPQHF. DNA for the CDR3: TGCGCCAGCAGCCAAGGTCGGGGGGCCCGTAATCAGCCCCAGCATTTT.

The chain couples TRBV10-3 to TRBJ2-7; 10 nucleotides match TRBD2. This CDR3 spans 14 amino acids. J lost 4 bases, V lost 3 bases, and 3 bases had no gene match. Germline CDR1 reads ENHRY; CDR2 reads SYGVKD. CDR3 protein: CAISEPSGRYEQYF. The CDR3 DNA reads as TGTGCCATCAGTGAACCTAGCGGGAGATACGAGCAGTACTTC.

This clone was counted a few times. The chain employs TRBV19 and TRBJ1-2; D perhaps matches TRBD1 (6 bases). This CDR3 is 13 amino acids long. Germline V gives CDR1 LNHDA, CDR2 SQIVND (reference sequence). The V gene lost 5 bases and the J gene lost 0 bases, with 7 bases spanning the gap. The CDR3 protein is CASSEGANYGYTF. The CDR3 DNA reads as TGTGCCAGTAGTGAGGGGGCTAACTATGGCTACACCTTC.

A few counts support this clone. The chain is built from TRBV19 and TRBJ2-1; 13 positions match TRBD2. The junction had 8 bases not matched to a gene; V was cut back by 5 bases and J by 10 bases. Germline CDR1 reads LNHDA; CDR2 reads SQIVND (reference sequence). The CDR3 covers 15 residues. The CDR3 reads CASSAGTSGTIEQFF. The DNA for the CDR3 is TGTGCCAGTAGTGCCGGGACTAGCGGGACAATAGAGCAGTTCTTC.

This clone was counted a few times. V and J are TRBV9 and TRBJ2-2; weak D call: TRBD2 (5 bases). Germline loops: CDR1 SGDLS, CDR2 YYNGEE. The CDR3 runs 19 residues. Trimming removed 2 bases from V and 7 bases from J, with 27 bases in between. The CDR3 DNA is TGTGCCAGCAGCGTGGAACCGGGTACGGGATGGTCAGGAGGCGGGGAGCTGTTTTTT. It translates to CASSVEPGTGWSGGGELFF.

In nucleotides, the CDR3 is TGTGCCACCAGCAGAGATCGGGTCGGGGTCGGGGAGCTGTTTTTT. Protein product: CATSRDRVGVGELFF. V usage is TRBV15 and J usage is TRBJ2-2; a weak D match, TRBD2 (5 bases). The V and J ends lost 0 bases and 7 bases respectively, with 12 bases between them. The length of the CDR3 is 15 residues. Germline CDR1 is LNHNV and CDR2 is YYDKDF (reference sequence).

The chain is built from TRBV7-2 and TRBJ2-1; 11 bases map to TRBD2. J lost 5 bases, V lost 5 bases, and 5 bases had no gene match. Germline V gene lookup returns CDR1 SGHTA and CDR2 FQGNSA. The CDR3 spans 15 residues. CDR3 sequence: CASSTTSGRNNEQFF. DNA for the CDR3: TGTGCCAGCAGCACAACTAGCGGGAGAAACAATGAGCAGTTCTTC.

As to this clone: The junction and the germline gene differ at one end; a read error may be behind it. This rearrangement joins TRBV27 to TRBJ2-7; tentatively, D is TRBD1 (6 bases). The CDR3 consists of 13 residues. Germline V CDR1 and CDR2: MNHEY, SMNVEV (reference sequence). The CDR3 DNA reads as TGTGCCAGCCGTTTCACAGGGAACTACGAGCAGTACTTC. Amino acids: CASRFTGNYEQYF.

J is TRBJ2-7 and V is TRBV2; 10 nucleotides line up with TRBD2. Trimming at V came to 3 bases and at J to 6 bases, leaving 2 bases not matched to a gene. This CDR3 comprises 13 residues. Germline CDR1 is SNHLY and CDR2 is FYNNEI. The CDR3 region has the DNA TGTGCCAGCAGTGATAGCGGGAGGCCCGAGCAGTACTTC. This codes for CASSDSGRPEQYF. The full variable domain, in which reference TRBV2 and TRBJ2-7 provide the parts outside the CDR3, is EPEVTQTPSHQVTQMGQEVILRCVPISNHLYFYWYRQILGQKVEFLVSFYNNEISEKSEIFDDQFSVERPDGSNFTLKIRSTKLEDSAMYFCASSDSGRPEQYFGPGTRLTVT.

The rearrangement uses TRBV4-3 and TRBJ1-3; perhaps TRBD1 as D (5 bases). The CDR3 is 16 amino acids. Trimming left V 1 base short and J 1 base short, with 11 bases between. In germline, CDR1 is LGHNA, CDR2 YSLEER. CDR3 nucleotides: TGCGCCAGCAGCCAAGGACAGCTTCCTTCTGGAAACACCATATATTTT. Protein product: CASSQGQLPSGNTIYF.

The chain uses TRBV19 and TRBJ2-7; 9 bases fit TRBD1. V lost 3 bases and J lost 5; bases outside the gene matches: 5. The CDR3 contains 14 residues. Germline V lookup: CDR1 LNHDA, CDR2 SQIVND (reference sequence). Here the CDR3 reads CASSMGQGRDEQYF. The CDR3 DNA follows: TGTGCCAGTAGTATGGGACAGGGTCGCGACGAGCAGTACTTC.

V gene TRBV28 combines with J gene TRBJ2-7, with 10 bases lining up with TRBD2. The V gene's germline CDR1 is MDHEN and CDR2 SYDVKM. The junction had 1 base not matched to a gene; V was cut back by 3 bases and J by 2 bases. CDR3 size: 14 residues. CDR3 coding DNA: TGTGCCAGCAGTTTGGGACTAGCGACCTACGAGCAGTACTTC. This encodes CASSLGLATYEQYF. The full variable domain, its missing parts supplied by reference TRBV28 and TRBJ2-7, is DVKVTQSSRYLVKRTGEKVFLECVQDMDHENMFWYRQDPGLGLRLIYFSYDVKMKEKGDIPEGYSVSREKKERFSLILESASTNQTSMYLCASSLGLATYEQYFGPGTRLTVT.

The chain links TRBV7-2 to TRBJ2-1; 12 bases match TRBD2. V was pared by 6 bases and J by 15 bases, with 9 bases of the junction left unmatched. Germline CDR1 is SGHTA and CDR2 is FQGNSA. The CDR3 consists of 13 residues. CDR3 bases: TGTGCCAGCAGGGTGACTAGCGGGAGCCAACGGTTCTTC. The encoded protein is CASRVTSGSQRFF.

The chain links TRBV5-1 to TRBJ2-5; 12 bases fit TRBD1. The CDR3 consists of 17 residues. Trimming cost V 3 bases and J 2 bases; bases outside gene matches: 8. Germline CDR1 is SGHRS and CDR2 is YFSETQ. The CDR3 nucleotides read TGCGCCAGCAGCTCCGGGACAGGGGGCTACCTTCAAGAGACCCAGTACTTC. Amino acids: CASSSGTGGYLQETQYF.

This clone was found a few times. The genes are TRBV6-6 and TRBJ1-1, with a possible D match to TRBD1 (5 bases). V dropped 5 bases and J dropped 6 bases, with 13 bases sitting between them. The CDR3 spans 13 residues. Germline-derived CDR1 and CDR2 are MNHNY and SVGAGI (reference sequence). The CDR3 sequence is CASSLVGLAEAFF. Here the CDR3 DNA reads TGTGCCAGCAGTCTCGTGGGGCTTGCTGAAGCTTTCTTT.